Listed here are 24 T cell receptor beta chains from one sample, sequenced in a study of T cell repertoires in cytomegalovirus infection. TCRdb called the reads again in MiXCR, with one record for every CDR3 protein. The top ten hold 18% of the sample, which has under 850,000 distinct CDR3 sequences, approximately 33% seen once. Their target antigens are unknown. This material consisted of cultured PBMCs, taken from culture after CMV antigen stimulation. The receptors originated from a human donor in good health (CMV status not recorded). Some clones in this sample may be carry-over from other donors' samples.

CDR3 coding DNA: TGTGCCAGCAGTTACTCGTGGAGACAGGAAGACCTTAGCGGGCCATCCTACGAGCAGTACTTC. The encoded protein is CASSYSWRQEDLSGPSYEQYF. V and J are TRBV6-2 or TRBV6-3 and TRBJ2-7, with a weak D call TRBD2 (7 bases). The CDR3 length is 21 residues. Germline V gene data show CDR1 as MNHEY and CDR2 as SVGEGT. The V gene lost 0 bases and the J gene lost 1 base, with 28 bases spanning the gap.

This clonotype was picked up a small number of times. The chain carries TRBV6-6 and TRBJ1-5; 11 nucleotides match TRBD1. The germline V gene encodes CDR1 MNHNY and CDR2 SVGAGI (reference sequence). The CDR3 totals 18 residues. V dropped 6 bases and J dropped 2; count of bases not matched to a gene: 12. The CDR3 sequence is CASSKTDRGRTRNQPQHF. The CDR3 DNA sequence: TGTGCCAGCAGCAAAACGGACAGGGGGCGAACCCGCAATCAGCCCCAGCATTTT.

This clonotype showed up many times. The rearrangement links TRBV5-5 to TRBJ1-6; D gene ambiguous. Per the germline V gene, CDR1 is SGHKS and CDR2 is YYEKEE (reference sequence). Trimming took off 6 bases at V and 9 bases at J, with 19 bases between the two ends. The CDR3 is 15 residues long. In DNA form, the CDR3 reads TGTGCCAGCAACCGACACCCTCCGGAGAGTTCACCCCTCCACTTT. Translating it yields CASNRHPPESSPLHF.

This chain links TRBV30 with TRBJ1-1, with a weak D call TRBD1 (6 bases). The CDR3 runs to 16 residues. V was clipped by 0 bases and J by 2 bases, with 16 bases between them. Germline V gene data show CDR1 as GTSNPN and CDR2 as SVGIG (reference sequence). CDR3 protein: CAWSVRWGRFNTEAFF. CDR3 nucleotides: TGTGCCTGGAGTGTACGGTGGGGGCGGTTTAACACTGAAGCTTTCTTT.

There are a few counts of this clonotype. This sequence joins TRBV28 and TRBJ2-7, with D hard to call. The CDR3 covers 12 residues. Germline V gives CDR1 MDHEN, CDR2 SYDVKM. V was shortened by 7 bases and J by 5 bases, with 12 bases between the two germline ends. In DNA form, the CDR3 reads TGTGCCAGCATGTCCAGGCCCGACGAGCAGTACTTC. Translation: CASMSRPDEQYF.

The chain couples TRBV28 to TRBJ2-7; 10 nucleotides match TRBD2. The V gene end was trimmed by 7 bases and the J gene end by 1 base; junction bases not matched to a gene: 13. Per the germline V gene, CDR1 is MDHEN and CDR2 is SYDVKM. This CDR3 region has 17 residues. CDR3 DNA sequence: TGTGCCAGCACCTCATATGGAGCGGGGGGGCCATCCTACGAGCAGTACTTC. Amino acids: CASTSYGAGGPSYEQYF.

The J gene is TRBJ1-1, the V gene TRBV6-6; the D gene is possibly TRBD1 (6 bases). The germline V and J ends were trimmed by 11 bases and 4 bases, with 14 bases remaining between them. The CDR3 runs to 12 residues. Germline V gene lookup returns CDR1 MNHNY and CDR2 SVGAGI (reference sequence). CDR3 nucleotide sequence: TGTGCCCTCGGAGGCAGGGGCACTGAAGCTTTCTTT. It yields the protein CALGGRGTEAFF.

The chain is built from TRBV29-1 and TRBJ2-5; 10 nucleotides align to TRBD2. V trimming: 7 bases; J trimming: 2 bases; junction bases outside the gene matches: 7. This CDR3 region has 14 residues. The germline CDR1 and CDR2 sequences are SQVTM and ANQGSEA. In DNA form, the CDR3 reads TGCAGCGCCCCAGCGGGGGGGGTACAAGAGACCCAGTACTTC. This gives the protein CSAPAGGVQETQYF.

The chain couples TRBV11-2 to TRBJ2-3; 9 bases are shared with TRBD1. V was pared by 6 bases and J by 1 base, with 20 bases of the junction left unmatched. There are 20 residues in the CDR3. The V gene's germline CDR1 is SGHAT and CDR2 FQNNGV. The CDR3 sequence is CASSTTGTGTARFGTDTQYF. CDR3 sequence (DNA): TGTGCCAGCAGTACCACCGGGACAGGGACCGCGCGCTTTGGCACAGATACGCAGTATTTT.

This clonotype has at least ten counts. V gene TRBV7-2 combines with J gene TRBJ2-2; 8 nucleotides line up with TRBD2. Germline CDR1 reads SGHTA; CDR2 reads FQGNSA. The CDR3 length is 15 residues. The junction had 6 bases not matched to a gene; V was cut back by 3 bases and J by 6 bases. In nucleotides, the CDR3 is TGTGCCAGCAGCTTTCAAGCGGGGGTGGCCGGGGAGCTGTTTTTT. Amino acids: CASSFQAGVAGELFF.

The chain uses TRBV7-6 and TRBJ1-6; no clear D gene. This CDR3 is 16 amino acids long. Germline V lookup: CDR1 SGHVS, CDR2 FNYEAQ. Trimming shortened V by 4 bases and J by 3 bases, and 13 bases separated the two germline ends. The CDR3 here is CASSSLSGVYNSPLHF. The DNA of the CDR3 is TGTGCCAGCAGCTCACTATCGGGAGTCTATAATTCACCCCTCCACTTT.

The chain employs TRBV24-1 and TRBJ2-1, with D unresolved. Looked up from germline, CDR1 is KGHDR and CDR2 is SFDVKD. The CDR3 runs 13 residues. Trimming took 3 bases from V and 12 from J, leaving 14 bases between them. The CDR3 is CATSDARPAGQFF. The DNA for the CDR3 is TGTGCCACCAGTGATGCCCGTCCGGCAGGGCAGTTCTTC.

In its sample, this clonotype was seen a few times. This chain connects TRBV7-6 to TRBJ2-5; the D gene is possibly TRBD2 (6 bases). Trimming cost V 6 bases and J 2 bases, with 13 bases left between them. The length of the CDR3 is 14 residues. Germline V CDR1 and CDR2: SGHVS, FNYEAQ. CDR3 in DNA: TGTGCCAGCAGGAAACTAGCCCGACAAGAGACCCAGTACTTC. Protein sequence: CASRKLARQETQYF. Full variable domain (remainder filled in from reference TRBV7-6 and TRBJ2-5): GAGVSQSPRYKVTKRGQDVALRCDPISGHVSLYWYRQALGQGPEFLTYFNYEAQQDKSGLPNDRFSAERPEGSISTLTIQRTEQRDSAMYRCASRKLARQETQYFGPGTRLLVL.

This clonotype was detected a few times. V and J are TRBV20-1 and TRBJ2-1; no firm D call. V was trimmed by 3 bases and J by 0 bases, leaving 9 bases between them. CDR3 size: 14 residues. Germline CDR1 DFQATT, CDR2 SNEGSKA (reference sequence). The CDR3 DNA is TGCAGTGCTAGCTGGAGCAGCTCCTACAATGAGCAGTTCTTC. It codes for CSASWSSSYNEQFF.

The rearrangement links TRBV3-1 to TRBJ1-6, with 8 bases that match TRBD1. With 8 bases clipped from V and 8 bases from J, the junction kept 8 bases outside the gene matches. Germline CDR1 LGHDT, CDR2 YNNKEL (reference sequence). The CDR3 is 14 amino acids. This chain's CDR3 is CASGSGGFDSPLHF. DNA of the CDR3: TGTGCCAGCGGATCAGGGGGCTTCGATTCACCCCTCCACTTT.

The rearrangement links TRBV12-3 or TRBV12-4 to TRBJ2-5, with D unclear. The length of the CDR3 is 14 residues. The V gene lost 1 base and the J gene lost 2 bases, with 8 bases spanning the gap. The CDR3 sequence is CASSLDVQQETQYF. DNA of the CDR3: TGTGCCAGCAGTTTAGATGTCCAACAAGAGACCCAGTACTTC.

This clonotype was seen only a few times. CDR3 residues: CAISDGGGTLGDTQYF. In nucleotides, the CDR3 is TGTGCCATCAGTGATGGAGGGGGGACCCTCGGAGATACGCAGTATTTT. The chain couples TRBV10-3 to TRBJ2-3; D could derive from TRBD1 or TRBD2 (6 bases each). Trimming cost V 3 bases and J 5 bases, with 18 bases left between them. CDR1 ENHRY and CDR2 SYGVKD come from the germline V gene. The CDR3 has 16 residues.

The J gene is TRBJ2-1, the V gene TRBV12-5, with 15 bases that match TRBD2. Germline CDR1 is LGHNT and CDR2 is FRNRAP. The length of the CDR3 is 17 residues. The J segment lost 2 bases and the V segment lost 7 bases, leaving 6 bases of the junction unmatched. Here the CDR3 reads CASAGTSGRPPYNEQFF. The CDR3 bases are TGTGCTAGTGCCGGGACTAGCGGGAGGCCCCCCTACAATGAGCAGTTCTTC.

The V and J genes are TRBV12-3 or TRBV12-4 and TRBJ2-1, with TRBD1 matching over 9 bases. Losses at the gene ends were 7 bases for V and 8 bases for J; bases not matched to a gene: 12. The CDR3 has 15 residues. The CDR3, as DNA: TGTGCCAGCACCAAACCGGGACAGGGTCTCGATGAGCAGTTCTTC. It translates to CASTKPGQGLDEQFF.

This clonotype was detected ten times or more. The genes are TRBV7-8 and TRBJ2-7, with no clear D. Deletions cut 5 bases from V and 0 bases from J, with 11 bases between. Germline CDR1 reads SGHVS; CDR2 reads FQNEAQ. This CDR3 spans 14 amino acids. The CDR3 is CASSPRWSSYEQYF. The CDR3 DNA reads as TGTGCCAGCAGCCCTAGGTGGAGCTCCTACGAGCAGTACTTC.

This clonotype was seen only a few times. The chain carries TRBV11-2 and TRBJ2-1, with TRBD2 matching over 8 bases. The CDR3 consists of 14 residues. Per germline, CDR1 SGHAT and CDR2 FQNNGV. J gave up 10 bases and V 3 bases, and 8 bases lay outside the gene matches. The CDR3 nucleotides are TGTGCCAGCAGCTTGGTTAGCGGGGTCACGGAGCAGTTCTTC. This encodes CASSLVSGVTEQFF.

This rearrangement joins TRBV3-1 to TRBJ2-5; 9 bases align to TRBD2. Trimming cost V 3 bases and J 4 bases; bases outside gene matches: 9. This CDR3 has 16 residues. Looked up from germline, CDR1 is LGHDT and CDR2 is YNNKEL (reference sequence). CDR3 in DNA: TGTGCCAGCAGCCAGCTAGCGGGGCTAGCCCTAGAGACCCAGTACTTC. Translating it yields CASSQLAGLALETQYF.

V usage is TRBV2 and J usage is TRBJ1-2; D not certain. The CDR3 spans 14 residues. The V and J ends lost 1 base and 7 bases respectively, with 13 bases between them. Germline assignment: CDR1 SNHLY and CDR2 FYNNEI. The CDR3 protein is CASSEDTRFGGYTF. The DNA of the CDR3 is TGTGCCAGCAGTGAAGACACCCGATTCGGTGGCTACACCTTC.

This chain links TRBV19 with TRBJ1-1; a possible D gene is TRBD1 (5 bases). From germline, CDR1 is LNHDA and CDR2 SQIVND (reference sequence). V lost 1 base and J lost 1, with 10 bases in between. The CDR3 runs 15 residues. The CDR3 region is CASSIATGTNTEAFF. The CDR3 coding sequence is TGTGCCAGTAGTATAGCAACCGGGACGAACACTGAAGCTTTCTTT.